These 10 T cell receptor beta chains originate from one sample sequenced in a study of cytomegalovirus exposure and HLA in healthy donors. The PCR used 60 Vbeta and 13 Jbeta primers. The method was immunoSEQ multiplex PCR; TCRdb's version includes in-frame clones alone and lacks a portion of them. The profile covers around 95,000 clones, with roughly 70% appearing a single time and about 1.7% taken by the ten largest. Source material: PBMCs. The source is a male donor in good health and CMV-seronegative.

V and J are TRBV18 and TRBJ2-2; a weak D match, TRBD1 (6 bases). The CDR3 has 17 amino acids. Per the germline V gene, CDR1 is KGHSH and CDR2 is LQKENI. Trimming pared 4 bases from V and 1 base from J, leaving 16 bases between. CDR3 amino acids: CASSLKQPTGNTGELFF. CDR3 DNA: TGTGCCAGCTCACTGAAACAACCGACAGGGAACACCGGGGAGCTGTTTTTT.

The chain uses TRBV5-1 and TRBJ2-7; 9 nucleotides agree with TRBD1. The V segment lost 0 bases and the J segment 4 bases; nucleotides outside the gene matches: 2. The length of the CDR3 is 14 residues. Germline V lookup: CDR1 SGHRS, CDR2 YFSETQ. In DNA, the CDR3 is TGCGCCAGCAGCTTGGCCGGGACAGGGTACGAGCAGTACTTC. Protein product: CASSLAGTGYEQYF.

The chain links TRBV12-5 to TRBJ1-1; D may be TRBD1 (5 bases). The V end was cut by 6 bases, the J end by 2 bases, with 10 bases between. The CDR3 sequence is 13 residues long. Germline CDR1 reads LGHNT; CDR2 reads FRNRAP. The CDR3 is CASGLDSNTEAFF. In DNA form, the CDR3 reads TGTGCTAGTGGCTTAGACAGTAACACTGAAGCTTTCTTT.

This clone was observed a handful of times. The genes are TRBV7-2 and TRBJ2-1; D perhaps matches TRBD1 (6 bases). V gave up 5 bases and J gave up 8 bases, with 19 bases separating them. CDR3 length: 15 amino acids. Germline V lookup: CDR1 SGHTA, CDR2 FQGNSA. The CDR3 region has the DNA TGTGCCAGCAGCCCGACGTGGGACATATCTGATGAGCAGTTCTTC. This codes for CASSPTWDISDEQFF.

This clone was detected a few times. The chain recombines TRBV7-2 with TRBJ2-3; TRBD1 matches 7 bases. Germline V CDR1 and CDR2: SGHTA, FQGNSA. This CDR3 is built from 14 residues. Germline trimming cut 5 bases from V and 8 bases from J; bases unmatched to any gene: 10. DNA for the CDR3: TGTGCCAGCAGCCCCGGGACAGTGCGGAGTACGCAGTATTTT. Its protein product is CASSPGTVRSTQYF. Supplemented by reference TRBV7-2 and TRBJ2-3, the full variable domain reads GAGVSQSPSNKVTEKGKDVELRCDPISGHTALYWYRQSLGQGLEFLIYFQGNSAPDKSGLPSDRFSAERTGGSVSTLTIQRTQQEDSAVYLCASSPGTVRSTQYFGPGTRLTVL.

The V call is TRBV2, the J call TRBJ2-2; 8 nucleotides match TRBD1. After removal of 6 bases from V and 1 base from J, the junction contained 4 bases not matched to a gene. The germline V gene encodes CDR1 SNHLY and CDR2 FYNNEI. The CDR3 is 15 amino acids. The chain's CDR3 is CASRPGQGNTGELFF. CDR3 DNA: TGTGCCAGCAGACCCGGACAGGGGAACACCGGGGAGCTGTTTTTT.

This chain joins TRBV7-9 and TRBJ2-7; D is unclear. Germline CDR1 reads SEHNR; CDR2 reads FQNEAQ (reference sequence). V lost 2 bases, J lost 4 bases, and 18 bases lay in between. The CDR3 consists of 16 residues. In DNA, the CDR3 is TGTGCCAGCAGCTTATACGCTGGCACGTTCCATTACGAGCAGTACTTC. Translating gives CASSLYAGTFHYEQYF.

This clone has just a few counts. The chain couples TRBV27 to TRBJ2-7, with D possibly matching TRBD1 (6 bases). CDR3 length equals 15 residues. The V gene lost 5 bases and the J gene lost 2 bases, with 16 bases spanning the gap. Germline CDR1 reads MNHEY; CDR2 reads SMNVEV (reference sequence). The CDR3, as DNA: TGTGCCAGCAGTCCCCAACAGGGTAGGGCCTACGAGCAGTACTTC. Translation: CASSPQQGRAYEQYF.

This sequence joins TRBV20-1 and TRBJ2-5; D unclear. There are 10 residues in the CDR3. Trimming stripped 7 bases from V and 3 bases from J, with 6 bases between. Germline CDR1 and CDR2: DFQATT and SNEGSKA (reference sequence). The CDR3 reads CSGTEETQYF. In DNA, the CDR3 is TGCAGTGGAACGGAAGAGACCCAGTACTTC.

This chain connects TRBV6-5 to TRBJ2-7; 10 bases map to TRBD1. The CDR3 contains 15 residues. Germline trimming cut 5 bases from V and 5 bases from J; bases unmatched to any gene: 9. The germline CDR1 and CDR2 sequences are MNHEY and SVGAGI. CDR3: CASSTSRDRGHEQYF. CDR3 nucleotides: TGTGCCAGCAGTACCAGCCGGGACAGGGGCCACGAGCAGTACTTC.